The clone carrying this T cell receptor beta chain has just one count. Antigen specificity is unknown. The data stem from a study of early stage breast cancer tumors. The wider study: Of 15 to 20 invasive breast tumors, about a dozen were hormone receptor-positive, HER2-negative.

Overall study findings and caveats: Chain pairing and CD4, CD8 or FOXP3 expression were not captured.

The data were produced by immunoSEQ multiplex PCR, yet TCRdb's version contains in-frame clones alone and is incomplete. Of approximately 33,000 clones listed, over 70% are singletons. Trimming stripped 6 bases from V and 6 bases from J, with 15 bases between. Germline CDR1 is SNHLY and CDR2 is FYNNEI. The CDR3 covers 13 residues. This receptor was obtained from a person aged 40 to 49 with breast cancer. Sequenced material: blood. The V gene is TRBV2, the J gene TRBJ2-7, with D tentatively TRBD1 (5 bases). The CDR3 DNA reads TGTGCCAGCAGAGCCTCTACAGGCGGCGAGCAGTACTTC. Encoded protein: CASRASTGGEQYF.